This T cell receptor (beta chain) was documented in a study of cytomegalovirus exposure and HLA in healthy donors. Notes on the study in general: In a later analysis, donors in an Asian-associated ancestry cluster reportedly had fewer N-insertions in productive TCRs than the cohort mean. An apparent linkage of common viral pathogens to several of the most significant clusters emerged in a later analysis. Association of about 17,000 TCR beta sequences with HLA alleles was found at 0.05 false discovery rate in a later analysis.

PCR was performed using 60 Vbeta and 13 Jbeta primers. In the authors' workflow: In a later analysis, the count reached some 73 million unique TCR beta chains, with 10 million to 14 million shared. Sequencing was performed with immunoSEQ multiplex PCR; in TCRdb, only in-frame clones are kept and a portion is missing. The DNA was the basis for D and trimming; V, J and clone size are from that table. The repertoire holds about 100,000 clones, with about three quarters as singletons. As for this clone: What it binds is not known.

Germline CDR1 SGHDT, CDR2 YYEEEE. The CDR3 spans 15 residues. Trimming cost V 0 bases and J 5 bases, with 14 bases left between them. The clonotype was recovered from a male donor in good health and CMV-seropositive. J is TRBJ2-5 and V is TRBV5-6; the D gene is possibly TRBD2 (5 bases). Sample: PBMCs. In nucleotides, the CDR3 is TGTGCCAGCAGCTTGGAGCGGTATTGGGTCGAGACCCAGTACTTC. Protein sequence: CASSLERYWVETQYF. Together with reference TRBV5-6 and TRBJ2-5, the CDR3 gives the full variable domain: DAGVTQSPTHLIKTRGQQVTLRCSPKSGHDTVSWYQQALGQGPQFIFQYYEEEERQRGNFPDRFSGHQFPNYSSELNVNALLLGDSALYLCASSLERYWVETQYFGPGTRLLVL.